The rows below give T cell receptor beta chains drawn from one sample of a study of cytomegalovirus exposure and HLA in healthy donors. The protocol was immunoSEQ multiplex PCR, while the TCRdb copy is restricted to in-frame clones and leaves out a portion. Counted here are around 130,000 clones, approximately 69% occurring once; the ten biggest clones make up 6.6%. What was sequenced was PBMCs. The origin of the receptors is a man aged 35 to 55 in good health and CMV-seropositive. Both conserved end residues are part of each CDR3. A D gene is named only where the DNA matches it firmly. Size tells how often a clone was seen (once, few, many) or the class of an expanded clone, and some rows leave it out.

j_call,clone_size,d_call,v_call,cdr3_nt,cdr3_aa
TRBJ2-1,NA,TRBD2,TRBV27,TGTGCCAGCAGTTCCATGAGCGGGAGGACAGCTAAGGATTACAATGAGCAGTTCTTC,CASSSMSGRTAKDYNEQFF
TRBJ2-1,few,TRBD1,TRBV4-2,TGTGCCAGCAGCCACACCGAACCCCGCGACAGGGGGGGCTACAATGAGCAGTTCTTC,CASSHTEPRDRGGYNEQFF
TRBJ1-1,NA,TRBD1,TRBV27,TGTGCCAGCAGTTTTTCAGGGGGTCGGACTGAAGCTTTCTTT,CASSFSGGRTEAFF
TRBJ2-2,NA,TRBD1,TRBV10-3,TGTGCCATCAGTGAAAGTGGAAGGCAGGGGGCGCGCGGCACCGGGGAGCTGTTTTTT,CAISESGRQGARGTGELFF
TRBJ1-1,NA,NA,TRBV21-1,TGTGCCAGCAGCAAAGTGAGGGACACTGAAGCTTTCTTT,CASSKVRDTEAFF
TRBJ1-1,few,TRBD1,TRBV28,TGTGCCAGCAGCGGGACAGCGAACACTGAAGCTTTCTTT,CASSGTANTEAFF
TRBJ2-7,NA,TRBD1,TRBV5-1,TGCGCCAGCAGCTTCCGACAGGGGGAATCCTACGAGCAGTACTTC,CASSFRQGESYEQYF
TRBJ2-1,NA,NA,TRBV7-7,TGTGCTAGCAGCTATACACGGGTCGGTGAGCAGTTCTTC,CASSYTRVGEQFF
TRBJ2-7,once,NA,TRBV4-2,TGTGCCAGCAGCCGTGGCAACTACGAGCAGTACTTC,CASSRGNYEQYF
TRBJ2-7,NA,NA,TRBV19,TGTGCCAGCGGGGCAGGGGCTCTCTACGAGCAGTACTTC,CASGAGALYEQYF
TRBJ2-2,NA,TRBD2,TRBV5-5,TGTGCCAGCAGCCCGGGGACTAGCGGGGTATCCGGGGAGCTGTTTTTT,CASSPGTSGVSGELFF
TRBJ2-7,NA,TRBD1,TRBV23-1,TGCGCCAGCAGTCAATCCCCCGGACAGGGGAACTCCTACGAGCAGTACTTC,CASSQSPGQGNSYEQYF
TRBJ1-4,NA,TRBD1,TRBV14,TGTGCCAGCAGCTCCCGAGTCCAGGGGGACCATAATGAAAAACTGTTTTTT,CASSSRVQGDHNEKLFF
TRBJ2-7,NA,NA,TRBV6-4,TGCGCTTCACGAGGCTGTGAGCAGTACTTC,CASRGCEQYF
TRBJ1-1,NA,NA,TRBV6-5,TGTGCCAGCAGTACCGGGACATATTCCCAAGCTTTCTTT,CASSTGTYSQAFF
TRBJ2-5,NA,NA,TRBV2,TGTGCTCAGGGCAACCAAGAGACCCAGTACTTC,CAQGNQETQYF
TRBJ1-6,NA,NA,TRBV28,TGTGCCAGCACCCAGATGAATTCACCCCTCCACTTT,CASTQMNSPLHF
TRBJ2-7,once,NA,TRBV7-6,TGTGCCAGCAGCTATGGGGGGAGTTCCTACGAGCAGTACTTC,CASSYGGSSYEQYF
TRBJ1-5,NA,TRBD1,TRBV15,TGTGCCACCAGCAGACCGGGACAGGGGAATCAGCCCCAGCATTTT,CATSRPGQGNQPQHF
TRBJ2-5,NA,NA,TRBV7-9,TGTGCCAGCAGCCCCGCCTCCTGGGCTGGGGGCAAGGAGACCCAGTACTTC,CASSPASWAGGKETQYF
TRBJ1-6,NA,NA,TRBV27,TGTGCCAGCAGCGAGAGTCTTATCTCCTATAATTCACCCCTCCACTTT,CASSESLISYNSPLHF
TRBJ2-2,NA,NA,TRBV7-7,TGTGCTAGCAGCTTAGCCCGAGGCGGGGAGCTGTTTTTT,CASSLARGGELFF